The clone carrying this T cell receptor beta chain was seen more than once but under ten times. Trimming removed 1 base from V and 3 bases from J; junction bases left unmatched: 5. This CDR3 is 17 amino acids long. The germline V gene encodes CDR1 SQVTM and CDR2 ANQGSEA. Authors' methods: Cell counts per sample came from amplifying reference gene primers. Repertoires were generated with immunoSEQ multiplex PCR, while TCRdb's copy carries only in-frame clones and drops some. The V and J calls and clone size were taken over from that table, and D and trimming were inferred from the DNA. The sample lists about 50,000 clones, 89% occurring once. Seattle's cohort entered during active infection and was followed longitudinally. The data were obtained in a study of blood T cell repertoires in COVID-19.

Material: peripheral blood. The genes are TRBV29-1 and TRBJ2-1, with 14 bases that match TRBD2. This TCR derives from a woman aged 60-75 years with COVID-19, enrolled during active disease. The chain's CDR3 is CSVEALGLAGDYNEQFF. DNA of the CDR3: TGCAGCGTTGAAGCCCTGGGACTAGCGGGGGACTACAATGAGCAGTTCTTC.